The clone carrying this TCR beta chain was recorded once. The data were taken from a study of siplizumab effects on memory and regulatory T cells. V was trimmed by 5 bases and J by 3 bases, leaving 8 bases between them. This CDR3 contains 13 residues. Germline V lookup: CDR1 LNHDA, CDR2 SQIVND (reference sequence). Assay: immunoSEQ multiplex PCR; the TCRdb copy retains only in-frame clones and omits some. Of about 100,000 clones in the sample, around 95% were seen once. The rearrangement joins TRBV19 to TRBJ1-3; the D is unclear. The clonotype originates from a human donor in good health. The specimen was Tregs sorted from blood. The CDR3 nucleotides are TGTGCCAGTAGTGGACCGATTGGAAACACCATATATTTT. Amino acid sequence: CASSGPIGNTIYF.